This T cell receptor (beta chain) was profiled in a study of cytomegalovirus exposure and HLA in healthy donors. Looking at the study overall: Drawn from HLA-typed donors, 83 million or so unique TCRs were held in an early data release.

This clone turned up a few times. It was with 60 Vbeta and 13 Jbeta primers that the PCR ran. Clones were sequenced by immunoSEQ multiplex PCR, and TCRdb holds only the in-frame ones, with some missing. The sample comprises 150,000 to 200,000 clones, 68% of which are singletons, and roughly 1.4% rests with the top ten. Trimming removed 7 bases at V and 9 bases at J, with 22 bases between. The CDR3 extends over 14 amino acids. From germline, CDR1 is MNHNS and CDR2 SASEGT. The V call is TRBV6-1, the J call TRBJ2-7, with D possibly matching TRBD2 (6 bases). The sequencing input was PBMCs. This receptor was taken from a man in his fifties or sixties in good health and CMV-seronegative. The CDR3 DNA is TGTGCCAGCACTTCAGGAGGGGCCCTCCTACGGCAGTACTTC. Amino acid sequence: CASTSGGALLRQYF.